Shown below are 15 T cell receptor beta chains from a single sample sequenced in a study of blood T cell repertoires in COVID-19. TCRdb's table, derived via immunoSEQ multiplex PCR, lists solely in-frame clones and lacks some. The top ten clones hold roughly 2.9% of a sample with 110,000 to 150,000 clones, 75% to 85% of them seen once. The sample consisted of peripheral blood. The receptors originated from a man aged 45 to 65 with acute or convalescent COVID-19.

The V and J genes are TRBV7-8 and TRBJ1-5; 7 bases map to TRBD1. The CDR3 runs 13 residues. CDR1 is SGHVS and CDR2 is FQNEAQ in the germline V gene. V gave up 4 bases and J gave up 7 bases; unmatched junction bases: 4. The CDR3: CASSYDRDQPQHF. DNA for the CDR3: TGTGCCAGCAGCTACGACAGGGACCAGCCCCAGCATTTT.

To note about this clone: Distinct nucleotide sequences in the sample also encode this CDR3. V is TRBV18 and J is TRBJ1-2, with TRBD1 identical over 10 bases. This CDR3 comprises 15 residues. With 0 bases clipped from V and 3 bases from J, the junction kept 1 base outside the gene matches. Germline V gene data show CDR1 as KGHSH and CDR2 as LQKENI. The CDR3 is CASSPPGQGDYGYTF. The DNA of the CDR3 is TGTGCCAGCTCACCACCCGGACAGGGGGACTATGGCTACACCTTC.

V is TRBV5-6 and J is TRBJ1-6, with D uncertain. Germline loops: CDR1 SGHDT, CDR2 YYEEEE. Trimming removed 2 bases at V and 0 bases at J, with 9 bases between. This CDR3 has 16 residues. CDR3 loop: CASSFGFGSYNSPLHF. For the CDR3, the DNA is TGTGCCAGCAGCTTTGGTTTCGGCTCCTATAATTCACCCCTCCACTTT.

The rearrangement links TRBV3-1 (or the pseudogene TRBV3-2) to TRBJ1-5; D is unresolved. V shed 3 bases and J shed 4 bases, with 7 bases lying between them. The CDR3 is 13 residues long. Germline CDR1 and CDR2: LGHDT and YNNKEL (reference sequence). The CDR3 sequence is CASSHSGNQPQHF. CDR3 nucleotides: TGTGCCAGCAGCCATTCCGGGAATCAGCCCCAGCATTTT.

The V and J genes are TRBV7-2 and TRBJ2-7; 12 positions match TRBD2. Germline CDR1 reads SGHTA; CDR2 reads FQGNSA. The V gene end was trimmed by 4 bases and the J gene end by 3 bases; junction bases not matched to a gene: 1. This CDR3 region has 14 residues. The CDR3 loop reads CASSWTSGDYEQYF. CDR3 sequence (DNA): TGTGCCAGCAGCTGGACTAGCGGGGACTACGAGCAGTACTTC.

This chain uses TRBV6-5 with TRBJ1-5; 10 positions agree with TRBD1. J lost 6 bases, V lost 5 bases, and 7 bases had no gene match. This CDR3 contains 15 residues. The germline gives CDR1 MNHEY, CDR2 SVGAGI. CDR3 sequence reads: CASSRDRGTGQPQHF. CDR3 DNA: TGTGCCAGCAGTAGGGACAGGGGAACGGGTCAGCCCCAGCATTTT.

This sequence joins TRBV6-5 and TRBJ1-1; D unresolved. Germline loops: CDR1 MNHEY, CDR2 SVGAGI. There are 13 residues in the CDR3. V shed 4 bases and J shed 1 base, with 7 bases lying between them. CDR3 bases: TGTGCCAGCAGTTTTCATTCGAACACTGAAGCTTTCTTT. It encodes CASSFHSNTEAFF.

This clone came up a few times. The chain recombines TRBV3-1 (or the pseudogene TRBV3-2) with TRBJ2-7, with a possible D match to TRBD2 (6 bases). The CDR3 has 14 amino acids. Germline V lookup: CDR1 LGHDT, CDR2 YNNKEL (reference sequence). V was cut by 3 bases and J by 7 bases, with 16 bases left in between. The CDR3 coding sequence is TGTGCCAGCAGCCAGATTGCGGGGTACGTTGAGCAGTACTTC. It translates to CASSQIAGYVEQYF.

The CDR3 DNA is TGTGCCAGCAGTAAGGGACAGCCAAAGAACACTGAAGCTTTCTTT. It encodes CASSKGQPKNTEAFF. The V gene is TRBV6-5, the J gene TRBJ1-1; 7 bases are a match to TRBD1. This CDR3 has 15 amino acids. CDR1 MNHEY and CDR2 SVGAGI come from the germline V gene. The V and J ends lost 5 bases and 1 base, in that order; junction bases with no gene match: 7.

The genes are TRBV18 and TRBJ1-5; 8 nucleotides align to TRBD1. The CDR3 totals 16 residues. Trimming removed 2 bases from V and 2 bases from J; junction bases left unmatched: 5. The germline CDR1 and CDR2 sequences are KGHSH and LQKENI. CDR3 region: CASSPATGVGNQPQHF. CDR3 sequence (DNA): TGTGCCAGCTCACCAGCGACAGGGGTGGGCAATCAGCCCCAGCATTTT.

This rearrangement joins TRBV28 to TRBJ2-2; 7 bases fit TRBD2. V was clipped by 6 bases and J by 3 bases; unmatched bases: 7. Germline V CDR1 and CDR2: MDHEN, SYDVKM. This CDR3 has 15 residues. The CDR3: CASSEGGSDTGELFF. The CDR3 DNA follows: TGTGCCAGCAGCGAGGGAGGGAGCGACACCGGGGAGCTGTTTTTT.

The chain has TRBV19 and TRBJ2-7; D unresolved. The CDR3 is 13 residues long. The V end was cut by 1 base, the J end by 1 base, with 5 bases between. Germline CDR1 reads LNHDA; CDR2 reads SQIVND (reference sequence). CDR3 nucleotides: TGTGCCAGTAGTATAGCGCTATCCTACGAGCAGTACTTC. Protein product: CASSIALSYEQYF.

V gene TRBV5-1 combines with J gene TRBJ2-1; 7 bases are a match to TRBD1. Trimming took 0 bases from V and 6 from J; bases not matched to a gene: 0. The V gene's germline CDR1 is SGHRS and CDR2 YFSETQ. This CDR3 region has 13 residues. DNA of the CDR3: TGCGCCAGCAGCTTGGGACAGGGCAATGAGCAGTTCTTC. This translates into CASSLGQGNEQFF.

The DNA for the CDR3 is TGCGCCAGCAGAGGGGGCAGGGGGCTTCAGCCCCAGCATTTT. It is translated as CASRGGRGLQPQHF. V is TRBV10-2 and J is TRBJ1-5; 8 bases match TRBD1. Germline V gene data show CDR1 as WSHSY and CDR2 as SAAADI. After removal of 6 bases from V and 6 bases from J, the junction contained 7 bases not matched to a gene. The CDR3 extends over 14 amino acids.

This clone was seen only a few times. The chain couples TRBV4-1 to TRBJ1-5, with D maybe TRBD1 (6 bases). Germline assignment: CDR1 MGHRA and CDR2 YSYEKL. CDR3 size: 20 residues. Trimming pared 4 bases from V and 0 bases from J, leaving 25 bases between. The CDR3 spells CASSPNLGGARSNSNQPQHF. The CDR3 region has the DNA TGCGCCAGCAGCCCTAATTTGGGGGGGGCGCGTAGTAATAGCAATCAGCCCCAGCATTTT.